These T cell receptor beta chains were read from a single sample in a study of glioma-infiltrating T cells after dendritic cell vaccination. Clones were read by immunoSEQ multiplex PCR, and TCRdb kept only the in-frame ones, dropping some. The sample consists of 100,000 or so clones, around 90% of them appearing once. The input for sequencing was blood, taken after dendritic cell vaccination. The receptors come from a human donor with glioblastoma. The CDR3 runs from the conserved cysteine through the conserved F or W. D genes are given only for firm matches. Only part of the rows carry a size: once, few, many, or a class if the clone is expanded.

11 | - | - | TRBJ1-2 | TRBV6-1 | TGTGCCAGCGTGAGGCGACTCGGCTACACCTTC | CASVRRLGYTF
14 | TRBD2 | - | TRBJ2-1 | TRBV5-1 | TGCGCCAGCAGCTTGGAACTAGCGGTCGATGAGCAGTTCTTC | CASSLELAVDEQFF
17 | TRBD1 | - | TRBJ1-4 | TRBV7-2 | TGTGCCAGCAGCACCGGGACAGGGGGCCAAACTAATGAAAAACTGTTTTTT | CASSTGTGGQTNEKLFF
13 | - | - | TRBJ1-5 | TRBV11-3 | TGTGCCAGCGCCTACAGTCGTGACCAGCCCCAGCATTTT | CASAYSRDQPQHF
16 | TRBD1 | - | TRBJ1-4 | TRBV28 | TGTGCCAGCAGTTTTGTGGGCACAGGGGCTGTTGAAAAACTGTTTTTT | CASSFVGTGAVEKLFF
15 | TRBD1 | - | TRBJ2-5 | TRBV6-1 | TGTGCCAGCAGACGGGACAGGGGGGCCCAAGAGACCCAGTACTTC | CASRRDRGAQETQYF
15 | TRBD2 | - | TRBJ2-3 | TRBV6-1 | TGTGCCAGCAGTGAACCGGGGGGGCCGACAGATACGCAGTATTTT | CASSEPGGPTDTQYF
15 | TRBD2 | - | TRBJ2-3 | TRBV18 | TGTGCCAGCTCACCACCGGCGGGAGGGAGGGATACGCAGTATTTT | CASSPPAGGRDTQYF
13 | TRBD1 | once | TRBJ2-5 | TRBV6-6 | TGTGCCAGCAGGGGGACAGGGGCAGAGACCCAGTACTTC | CASRGTGAETQYF
15 | - | - | TRBJ1-3 | TRBV18 | TGTGCCAGCTCAACGGAGGCGGCCTCTGGAAACACCATATATTTT | CASSTEAASGNTIYF
12 | - | - | TRBJ2-7 | TRBV18 | TGTGCCAGCTCACCAGAAGGGGACGAGCAGTACTTC | CASSPEGDEQYF
14 | TRBD1 | - | TRBJ2-1 | TRBV27 | TGTGCCAGCAGTCGGACAGGGAACTACAATGAGCAGTTCTTC | CASSRTGNYNEQFF
15 | - | - | TRBJ2-7 | TRBV5-1 | TGCGCCAGCAGCCACGGTCTCCCCACTACGGGGGAGCAGTACTTC | CASSHGLPTTGEQYF
14 | - | - | TRBJ1-2 | TRBV11-2 | TGTGCCAGCAGTGTGGACTCCTTGGGCTATGGCTACACCTTC | CASSVDSLGYGYTF
19 | TRBD1 | - | TRBJ2-7 | TRBV10-1 | TGCGCCAGCAGTTTCACAGGGGAAGGAACCCAAGGGTCCTCCTACGAGCAGTACTTC | CASSFTGEGTQGSSYEQYF
12 | - | - | TRBJ2-7 | TRBV7-9 | TGTGCCAGCAACCGGGAGACCCAGAGGCAGTACTTC | CASNRETQRQYF
16 | TRBD1 | - | TRBJ1-1 | TRBV5-1 | TGCGCCAGCAGCTTGGTGGGGACAGGGTCGAACACTGAAGCTTTCTTT | CASSLVGTGSNTEAFF
14 | TRBD2 | - | TRBJ2-2 | TRBV6-6 | TGTGCCAGCAGGCGGGAGGGGGGTACCGGGGAGCTGTTTTTT | CASRREGGTGELFF
15 | TRBD2 | - | TRBJ2-7 | TRBV5-1 | TGCGCCAGCAGCTTGGTAGGTAGCGGGAGTGTCGAGCAGTACTTC | CASSLVGSGSVEQYF
15 | TRBD1 | once | TRBJ1-1 | TRBV2 | TGTGCCAGCAGTGAAATAACAGGGGCGAACACTGAAGCTTTCTTT | CASSEITGANTEAFF
13 | TRBD2 | - | TRBJ2-1 | TRBV10-3 | TGTGCCATCTCCGGGACTAGCGGGTATGAGCAGTTCTTC | CAISGTSGYEQFF
15 | - | - | TRBJ1-1 | TRBV5-1 | TGCGCCAGCAGCTTGAGTTTACAGCTAAACACTGAAGCTTTCTTT | CASSLSLQLNTEAFF
14 | TRBD1 | - | TRBJ2-3 | TRBV11-3 | TGTGCCAGCAGCTCTCGACAGGGGGCAGATACGCAGTATTTT | CASSSRQGADTQYF
14 | - | - | TRBJ1-5 | TRBV7-9 | TGTGCCAGCAGCGACGCAGGGGGCAATCAGCCCCAGCATTTT | CASSDAGGNQPQHF
13 | TRBD1 | - | TRBJ2-2 | TRBV19 | TGTGCCAGTAGGCCGACAGGGCCCGGGGAGCTGTTTTTT | CASRPTGPGELFF
12 | - | - | TRBJ2-5 | TRBV4-2 | TGTGCCGTCCGTGGGCCCCAAGGGACCCAGTACTTC | CAVRGPQGTQYF
13 | TRBD1 | - | TRBJ2-7 | TRBV30 | TGTGCCTGGAGTCAGGACAGGGTCTACGAGCAGTACTTC | CAWSQDRVYEQYF
12 | - | - | TRBJ2-2 | TRBV5-6 | TGTGCCAGCAGTCCTGCGGTCGGGGAGCTGTTTTTT | CASSPAVGELFF
13 | - | - | TRBJ1-1 | TRBV28 | TGTGCCAGCAGTGTGAACACGCGGACTGAAGCTTTCTTT | CASSVNTRTEAFF
14 | TRBD1 | - | TRBJ1-3 | TRBV6-1 | TGTGCCAGCAGTTTTGACAGGGACGGAAACACCATATATTTT | CASSFDRDGNTIYF